The present T cell receptor beta chain was sequenced within a study of T cell changes during pregnancy in multiple sclerosis. Libraries were prepared by immunoSEQ multiplex PCR; TCRdb keeps only in-frame clonotypes and omits some of them. The top ten hold 10% of the sample, which has 39,000 or so clones, roughly 91% seen once. This clone was seen many times. This CDR3 is 12 amino acids long. The germline V gene encodes CDR1 MNHEY and CDR2 SMNVEV (reference sequence). V lost 6 bases and J lost 6; bases outside the gene matches: 4. The specimen comprised CD8+ T cells from peripheral blood mononuclear cells, sampled in the first trimester of pregnancy. The genes are TRBV27 and TRBJ1-1; 7 bases map to TRBD1. This TCR came from a female donor with multiple sclerosis, enrolled in a pregnancy study. The DNA for the CDR3 is TGTGCCAGCAGCCCGACAGGGTCTGAAGCTTTCTTT. As protein: CASSPTGSEAFF.